This T cell receptor beta chain was obtained from a study of T cells in localized non-small cell lung cancer. This clone was seen just once. The CDR3 runs 16 residues. V shed 0 bases and J shed 1 base, with 13 bases lying between them. Germline assignment: CDR1 SGHRS and CDR2 YFSETQ. Clones were read by immunoSEQ multiplex PCR, and TCRdb kept only the in-frame ones, dropping some. The data contain about 16,000 clones, about 90% of them singletons. Sequences were derived from peripheral blood mononuclear cells, sampled before any cancer treatment. This rearrangement joins TRBV5-1 to TRBJ1-1; no clear D. This TCR came from a woman aged 40 to 75 with stage III lung adenocarcinoma. CDR3 DNA: TGCGCCAGCAGCTTGGCCGTAGGGCCGACGAACACTGAAGCTTTCTTT. Translation gives CASSLAVGPTNTEAFF.